These 17 T cell receptor beta chains originate from one sample sequenced in a study of cytomegalovirus exposure and HLA in healthy donors. Use of 60 Vbeta and 13 Jbeta primers characterized the PCR. Here immunoSEQ multiplex PCR was the method, and the copy in TCRdb shows in-frame clones only, minus some. This table has about 150,000 clones, about 80% appearing once. Source material: PBMCs. Every receptor here comes from a man between 25 and 39 years old in good health and CMV-seropositive.

The genes are TRBV25-1 and TRBJ1-1, with D uncertain. Trimming removed 4 bases from V and 3 bases from J, with 9 bases in between. The germline V gene has CDR1 MGHDK and CDR2 SYGVNS. This CDR3 is 13 amino acids long. CDR3 protein: CASSGPRDTEAFF. In DNA, the CDR3 is TGTGCCAGCAGTGGGCCACGGGACACTGAAGCTTTCTTT.

The V and J genes are TRBV19 and TRBJ2-1; 14 bases map to TRBD2. Per germline, CDR1 LNHDA and CDR2 SQIVND (reference sequence). V lost 7 bases, J lost 2 bases, and 4 bases stayed unmatched. The CDR3 covers 16 residues. The CDR3 is CASNTGLAGAYNEQFF. The DNA for the CDR3 is TGTGCCAGTAACACGGGACTAGCGGGAGCCTACAATGAGCAGTTCTTC.

The V and J genes are TRBV18 and TRBJ2-3, with D perhaps matching TRBD1 (5 bases). The germline V gene has CDR1 KGHSH and CDR2 LQKENI. V was cut by 0 bases and J by 0 bases, with 10 bases left in between. The length of the CDR3 is 16 residues. CDR3 sequence: CASSPPAQGSTDTQYF. The CDR3 DNA follows: TGTGCCAGCTCACCACCTGCCCAGGGCAGCACAGATACGCAGTATTTT.

This sequence joins TRBV7-3 and TRBJ2-7; a weak D match, TRBD2 (6 bases). CDR3 length: 14 residues. Looked up from germline, CDR1 is SGHTA and CDR2 is FQGTGA. Trimming removed 1 base from V and 2 bases from J, with 9 bases in between. Here the CDR3 DNA reads TGTGCCAGCAGCTTAAATGGAGGGGCCTACGAGCAGTACTTC. Protein product: CASSLNGGAYEQYF.

The genes are TRBV2 and TRBJ1-2, with TRBD1 matching over 9 bases. J lost 5 bases, V lost 7 bases, and 2 bases had no gene match. The CDR3 sequence is 12 residues long. Germline CDR1 reads SNHLY; CDR2 reads FYNNEI. The CDR3, as DNA: TGTGCCAGCACGACAGGGGGATATGGCTACACCTTC. Amino acid sequence: CASTTGGYGYTF.

V and J are TRBV6-4 and TRBJ2-3; D may be TRBD1 (6 bases). Trimming shortened V by 6 bases and J by 3 bases, and 19 bases separated the two germline ends. The germline gives CDR1 MRHNA, CDR2 SNTAGT. The CDR3 is 16 residues long. The CDR3 sequence is CASSHTSKGGTDTQYF. In DNA, the CDR3 is TGTGCCAGCAGCCATACTTCCAAAGGGGGTACAGATACGCAGTATTTT.

CDR3 nucleotide sequence: TGTGCCAGCAGTTCCCTAGCGGGAGATTACAATGAGCAGTTCTTC. Translated, it gives CASSSLAGDYNEQFF. This sequence joins TRBV28 and TRBJ2-1; 10 bases match TRBD2. V shed 4 bases and J 4 bases; nucleotides not matched to a gene: 4. Per the germline V gene, CDR1 is MDHEN and CDR2 is SYDVKM. The length of the CDR3 is 15 residues.

J is TRBJ2-7 and V is TRBV28; weak D call: TRBD2 (6 bases). Germline V gene data show CDR1 as MDHEN and CDR2 as SYDVKM. V was pared by 3 bases and J by 1 base, with 10 bases between. The CDR3 loop spans 14 amino acids. The CDR3 DNA follows: TGTGCCAGCAGTTTTGGAGGGCGTTCCTACGAGCAGTACTTC. This encodes CASSFGGRSYEQYF.

This clone has only a few counts. The chain employs TRBV28 and TRBJ1-5; 9 positions match TRBD1. The CDR3 length is 15 residues. V shed 4 bases, J shed 6 bases, and the junction held 7 bases outside the gene matches. Per the germline V gene, CDR1 is MDHEN and CDR2 is SYDVKM. The CDR3 DNA follows: TGTGCCAGCAGTTCCTCCGGGACAGGGTTTCAGCCCCAGCATTTT. It is translated as CASSSSGTGFQPQHF.

The sample holds a few counts of this clone. CDR3 in DNA: TGTGCCAGCAGTGCCGGGACAGGGCCCCTGACCAATGAGCAGTTCTTC. Its translation: CASSAGTGPLTNEQFF. The chain joins TRBV28 to TRBJ2-1, with TRBD1 matching 9 bases. There are 16 residues in the CDR3. V lost 5 bases to trimming and J lost 6 bases; unmatched junction nucleotides: 11. CDR1 and CDR2 from the germline V gene are MDHEN and SYDVKM.

The gene calls are TRBV10-3 and TRBJ1-2; possible D gene TRBD1, 6 bases. This CDR3 is built from 14 residues. The germline V and J ends were trimmed by 4 bases and 5 bases, with 14 bases remaining between them. Germline assignment: CDR1 ENHRY and CDR2 SYGVKD. CDR3 DNA sequence: TGTGCCATCAGTGCTACAGGGTTCTCGTATGGCTACACCTTC. Translation: CAISATGFSYGYTF.

The V and J genes are TRBV5-1 and TRBJ1-5; possible D gene TRBD1, 5 bases. Deletions cut 4 bases from V and 8 bases from J, with 19 bases between. There are 15 residues in the CDR3. CDR1 is SGHRS and CDR2 is YFSETQ in the germline V gene. The CDR3 here is CASSPTDVRVEPQHF. In DNA form, the CDR3 reads TGCGCCAGCAGCCCAACCGACGTCAGGGTCGAGCCCCAGCATTTT.

In nucleotides, the CDR3 is TGCGCCAGCAGCTTGGAATACAACTCCTACGAGCAGTACTTC. Protein: CASSLEYNSYEQYF. The chain combines TRBV5-1 with TRBJ2-7; D is undetermined. CDR1 and CDR2 from the germline V gene are SGHRS and YFSETQ. V lost 0 bases, J lost 0 bases, and 7 bases lay in between. CDR3 length equals 14 residues.

With regard to this clone: Germline and junction disagree at one end, which may indicate a read error. The chain couples TRBV25-1 to TRBJ2-2, with D perhaps matching TRBD1 (6 bases). Germline CDR1 MGHDK, CDR2 SYGVNS. CDR3 length equals 18 residues. The chain's CDR3 is CASSEFGFRQVGTGKLFF. Here the CDR3 DNA reads TGTGCCAGCAGTGAATTCGGTTTCCGACAGGTCGGCACCGGGAAGCTGTTTTTT.

CDR3 in DNA: TGTGCCTGGAGTGAGGCTAGCGGGATAAACGAGCAGTACTTC. Encoded protein: CAWSEASGINEQYF. The chain couples TRBV30 to TRBJ2-7; 9 bases are shared with TRBD2. V gave up 1 base and J gave up 5 bases; unmatched junction bases: 6. Germline loops: CDR1 GTSNPN, CDR2 SVGIG (reference sequence). CDR3 size: 14 residues.

Concerning this clone itself: Within the sample, other DNA sequences also encode this same CDR3. The CDR3 protein is CASTRDRDTEAFF. In DNA form, the CDR3 reads TGTGCCAGCACGAGGGACAGGGACACTGAAGCTTTCTTT. This rearrangement joins TRBV2 to TRBJ1-1; 9 positions match TRBD1. The V gene end was trimmed by 7 bases and the J gene end by 3 bases; junction bases not matched to a gene: 3. The CDR3 is made up of 13 amino acids. CDR1 and CDR2 from the germline V gene are SNHLY and FYNNEI.

A word on this clone: An end of the junction differs from the germline gene, which may be a read error. This sample also contains other DNA sequences that code for the same CDR3. This chain connects TRBV5-1 to TRBJ1-1; a weak D match, TRBD1 (6 bases). CDR1 and CDR2 from the germline V gene are SGHRS and YFSETQ. The CDR3 extends over 16 amino acids. The CDR3 region has the DNA TGTGCCAGCAGCTTGGCCTTTCAGGGGAAGAACACTGAAGCTTTCTTT. It encodes CASSLAFQGKNTEAFF.